Listed here are 9 T cell receptor beta chains from one sample, sequenced in a study of T-cell memory formation after mild COVID-19. MiXCR, applied by TCRdb to the 5' RACE reads, yields one record per CDR3 protein. The sample contains approximately 240,000 distinct CDR3 sequences, roughly 17% of which appear only once. Sequencing input: PBMCs or a T cell subset sorted from them (not recorded which). All receptors come from a man aged 18 to 29 who had mild COVID-19 (a few samples of this study predate the infection). Cell type and time point are not known.

This clonotype was seen a few times. The chain joins TRBV24-1 to TRBJ2-1; TRBD2 might be the D (7 bases). V shed 1 base and J shed 2 bases, with 14 bases lying between them. This CDR3 has 17 amino acids. CDR1 and CDR2 (germline): KGHDR, SFDVKD. The CDR3 DNA follows: TGTGCCACCAGTGATTTTGGGGGCGCGGGGGCCTACAATGAGCAGTTCTTC. Amino acids: CATSDFGGAGAYNEQFF.

This chain connects TRBV7-6 to TRBJ2-7; 8 bases are a match to TRBD1. V lost 5 bases to trimming and J lost 5 bases; unmatched junction nucleotides: 11. Germline assignment: CDR1 SGHVS and CDR2 FNYEAQ. The CDR3 extends over 15 amino acids. The CDR3 region is CASSPSPDRVHEQYF. The CDR3 bases are TGTGCCAGCAGCCCTAGTCCGGACAGGGTCCACGAGCAGTACTTC.

The V gene is TRBV24-1, the J gene TRBJ1-1; D call uncertain. CDR1 and CDR2 (germline): KGHDR, SFDVKD. The V end was cut by 3 bases, the J end by 4 bases, with 14 bases between. CDR3 length: 15 residues. The CDR3 sequence is CATSDPNRGGTEAFF. In nucleotides, the CDR3 is TGTGCCACCAGTGATCCGAACCGGGGTGGCACTGAAGCTTTCTTT.

This clonotype has a handful of counts. This rearrangement joins TRBV2 to TRBJ1-1; D remains unclear. The CDR3 has 13 residues. The germline V gene has CDR1 SNHLY and CDR2 FYNNEI. The V and J ends lost 3 bases and 1 base respectively, with 6 bases between them. The CDR3 protein is CASSDGRNTEAFF. CDR3 in DNA: TGTGCCAGCAGTGACGGCAGGAACACTGAAGCTTTCTTT.

This clonotype has just a few counts. This chain links TRBV7-2 with TRBJ1-5; D possibly corresponds to TRBD1 (5 bases). This CDR3 has 15 residues. The V gene's germline CDR1 is SGHTA and CDR2 FQGNSA. V was pared by 5 bases and J by 5 bases, with 16 bases between. The CDR3 bases are TGTGCCAGCAGCCCCTGGGGGAGGAGGGATCAGCCCCAGCATTTT. It translates to CASSPWGRRDQPQHF.

V gene TRBV4-1 combines with J gene TRBJ1-5; the D gene is possibly TRBD1 (5 bases). Trimming stripped 1 base from V and 0 bases from J, with 10 bases between. Germline CDR1 is MGHRA and CDR2 is YSYEKL. The CDR3 loop spans 16 amino acids. The CDR3 is CASSQGRGYSNQPQHF. CDR3 in DNA: TGCGCCAGCAGCCAAGGCCGGGGGTATAGCAATCAGCCCCAGCATTTT.

This clonotype has a handful of counts. V gene TRBV9 combines with J gene TRBJ1-1; D unclear. The CDR3 extends over 14 amino acids. The germline gives CDR1 SGDLS, CDR2 YYNGEE. V was pared by 4 bases and J by 0 bases, with 10 bases between. The CDR3 here is CASSSDPMNTEAFF. Written as DNA, the CDR3 is TGTGCCAGCAGCTCAGATCCGATGAACACTGAAGCTTTCTTT.

V and J are TRBV5-1 and TRBJ2-2; 8 bases are shared with TRBD2. The CDR3 totals 15 residues. Germline V CDR1 and CDR2: SGHRS, YFSETQ. V lost 0 bases to trimming and J lost 3 bases; unmatched junction nucleotides: 1. The CDR3: CASSLAGGDTGELFF. The CDR3, as DNA: TGCGCCAGCAGCTTGGCCGGGGGGGACACCGGGGAGCTGTTTTTT. Together with reference TRBV5-1 and TRBJ2-2, the CDR3 gives the full variable domain: KAGVTQTPRYLIKTRGQQVTLSCSPISGHRSVSWYQQTPGQGLQFLFEYFSETQRNKGNFPGRFSGRQFSNSRSEMNVSTLELGDSALYLCASSLAGGDTGELFFGEGSRLTVL.

V gene TRBV12-5 combines with J gene TRBJ1-1; no definite D call. Germline V lookup: CDR1 LGHNT, CDR2 FRNRAP. CDR3 size: 13 residues. V gave up 4 bases and J gave up 9 bases, with 15 bases separating them. CDR3 sequence: CASGSYRFHQAFF. Written as DNA, the CDR3 is TGTGCTAGTGGTTCCTATCGATTTCACCAAGCTTTCTTT.